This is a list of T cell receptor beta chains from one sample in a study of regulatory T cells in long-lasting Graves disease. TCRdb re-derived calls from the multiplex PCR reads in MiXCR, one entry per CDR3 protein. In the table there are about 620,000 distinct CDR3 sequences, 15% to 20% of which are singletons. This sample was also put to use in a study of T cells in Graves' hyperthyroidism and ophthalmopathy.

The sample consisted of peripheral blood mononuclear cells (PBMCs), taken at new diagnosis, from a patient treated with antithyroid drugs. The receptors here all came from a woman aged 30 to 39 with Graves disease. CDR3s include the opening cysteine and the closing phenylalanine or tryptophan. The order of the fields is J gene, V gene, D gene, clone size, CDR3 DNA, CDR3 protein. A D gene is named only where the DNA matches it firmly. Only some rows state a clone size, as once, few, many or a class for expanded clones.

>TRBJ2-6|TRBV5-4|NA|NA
TGTGCCAGCAGCTTGGACATGGCTGGGGCCAACGTCCTGACTTTC
CASSLDMAGANVLTF
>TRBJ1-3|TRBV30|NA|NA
TGTGCCTGGAGTGTAGGGACATCTGGAAACACCATATATTTT
CAWSVGTSGNTIYF
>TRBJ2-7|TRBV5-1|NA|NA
TGCGCCAGCAGCTTGGGTTGGGGCCCCTACGAGCAGTACTTC
CASSLGWGPYEQYF
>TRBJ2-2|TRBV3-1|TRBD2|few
TGTGCCAGCAGCCCCCGGACTAGCGGGAGGGCCGGGGAGCTGTTTTTT
CASSPRTSGRAGELFF
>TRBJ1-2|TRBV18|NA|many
TGTGCCAGCTCACCTCTCGACTCCTTTAACTATGGCTACACCTTC
CASSPLDSFNYGYTF
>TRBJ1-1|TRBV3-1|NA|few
TGTGCCAGCAGCCAAGAACAGGGTCGGGAAGCTTTCTTT
CASSQEQGREAFF
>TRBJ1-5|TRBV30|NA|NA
TGTGCCTGGAATGAGGGTAGCAATCAGCCCCAGCATTTT
CAWNEGSNQPQHF
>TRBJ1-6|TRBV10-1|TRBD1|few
TGCGCCAGCAGTACCGGGACAGGGGGATCACCCCTCCACTTT
CASSTGTGGSPLHF
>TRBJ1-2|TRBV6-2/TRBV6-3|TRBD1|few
TGTGCCAGCAGACAGGGACAGGGGGTGCCCCCCTATGGCTACACCTTC
CASRQGQGVPPYGYTF
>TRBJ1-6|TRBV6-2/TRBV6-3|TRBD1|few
TGTGCCAGCAGTTTCCGGGACAGTATCGGTTCACCCCTCCACTTT
CASSFRDSIGSPLHF
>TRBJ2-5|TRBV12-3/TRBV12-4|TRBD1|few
TGTGCCAGCAGCCTGGGACAGCACCAAGAGACCCAGTACTTC
CASSLGQHQETQYF
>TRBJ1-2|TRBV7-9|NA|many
TGTGCCAGCAACCGTAGCGGGGGAAAGAACTATGGCTACACCTTC
CASNRSGGKNYGYTF
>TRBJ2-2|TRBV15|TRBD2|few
TGTGCCACCAGCAGAAGTGTCACGGGAGGCTCTATTACCGGGGAGCTGTTTTTT
CATSRSVTGGSITGELFF
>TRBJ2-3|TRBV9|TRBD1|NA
TGTGCCAGCAGCGTAGGCCCAGGGGGTTTAGGGGATACGCAGTATTTT
CASSVGPGGLGDTQYF
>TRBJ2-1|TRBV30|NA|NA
TGCGCCTGGAGTGCCCTCGGGGAGGTGGGCCATGAGCAGTTCTTC
CAWSALGEVGHEQFF
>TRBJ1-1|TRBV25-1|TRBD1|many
TGTGCCAGCACTGGGACAGGGGTTGTGGCTGAAGCTTTCTTT
CASTGTGVVAEAFF
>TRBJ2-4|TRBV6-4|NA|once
TGTGCCAGCCGAAAGGGCGGGATTCGGGGGCAGTACTTC
CASRKGGIRGQYF
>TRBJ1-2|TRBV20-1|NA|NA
TGCAGTTCTACCGCACGGGGGGCCGGCTATGGCTACACCTTC
CSSTARGAGYGYTF
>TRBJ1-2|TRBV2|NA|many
TGTGCCATCCCGACTAGCCTCGACAACTCCTATGGCTACACCTTC
CAIPTSLDNSYGYTF
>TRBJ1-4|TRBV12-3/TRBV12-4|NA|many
TGTGCCAGCAGTTCCTCAGATAGGGGGAGGAATGAAAAACTGTTTTTT
CASSSSDRGRNEKLFF
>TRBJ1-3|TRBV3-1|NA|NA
TGTGCCAGCAGCCAAGTGTTGGATCCAGACAGGGGAAACACCATATATTTT
CASSQVLDPDRGNTIYF
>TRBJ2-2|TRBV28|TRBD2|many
TGTGCCAGCAGTTCCATGGGGACTAGCGGGAACACCGGGGAGCTGTTTTTT
CASSSMGTSGNTGELFF
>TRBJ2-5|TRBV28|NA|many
TGTGCCAGCAGCTCAATGGCCTTCCCCAGAGTCCAGTACTTC
CASSSMAFPRVQYF
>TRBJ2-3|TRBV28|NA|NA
TGTGCCAGCAGGGGCCAGGGGGAGGGGTCTACGCAGTATTTT
CASRGQGEGSTQYF
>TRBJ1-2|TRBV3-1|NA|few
TGTGCCAGCAGCCAGGGGGCCACACTATATGGCTACACCTTC
CASSQGATLYGYTF
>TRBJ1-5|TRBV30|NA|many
TGTGCCTGGAGTTCCACAGGGTATGGCAATCAGCCCCAGCATTTT
CAWSSTGYGNQPQHF
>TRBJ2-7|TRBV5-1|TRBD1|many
TGTGCCAGCAGCTTATCACAGGGGACCTACGAGCAGTACTTC
CASSLSQGTYEQYF
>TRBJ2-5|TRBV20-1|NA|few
TGCAGTGCTGTACCTGTTGAGACCCAGTACTTC
CSAVPVETQYF
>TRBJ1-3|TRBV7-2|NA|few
TGTGCCAGCAGCTTCCGACGTGGTTTGGACACCATATATTTT
CASSFRRGLDTIYF